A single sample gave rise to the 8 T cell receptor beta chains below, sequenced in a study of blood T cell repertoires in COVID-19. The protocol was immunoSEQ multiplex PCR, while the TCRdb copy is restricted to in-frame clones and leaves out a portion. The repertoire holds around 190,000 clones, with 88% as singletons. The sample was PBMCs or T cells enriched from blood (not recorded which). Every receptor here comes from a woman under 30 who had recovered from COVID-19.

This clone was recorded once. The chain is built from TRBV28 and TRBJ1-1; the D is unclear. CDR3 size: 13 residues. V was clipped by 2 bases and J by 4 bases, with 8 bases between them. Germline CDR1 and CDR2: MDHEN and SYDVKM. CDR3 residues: CASSLPMATEAFF. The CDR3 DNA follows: TGTGCCAGCAGTTTACCAATGGCCACTGAAGCTTTCTTT. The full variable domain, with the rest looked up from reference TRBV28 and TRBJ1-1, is DVKVTQSSRYLVKRTGEKVFLECVQDMDHENMFWYRQDPGLGLRLIYFSYDVKMKEKGDIPEGYSVSREKKERFSLILESASTNQTSMYLCASSLPMATEAFFGQGTRLTVV.

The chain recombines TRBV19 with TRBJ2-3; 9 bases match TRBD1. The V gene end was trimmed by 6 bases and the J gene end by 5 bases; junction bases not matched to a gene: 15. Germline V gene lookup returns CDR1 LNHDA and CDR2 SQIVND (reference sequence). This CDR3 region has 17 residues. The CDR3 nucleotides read TGTGCCAGTAGCCCATTGGGGGACAGGGATGTAATAGATACGCAGTATTTT. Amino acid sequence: CASSPLGDRDVIDTQYF.

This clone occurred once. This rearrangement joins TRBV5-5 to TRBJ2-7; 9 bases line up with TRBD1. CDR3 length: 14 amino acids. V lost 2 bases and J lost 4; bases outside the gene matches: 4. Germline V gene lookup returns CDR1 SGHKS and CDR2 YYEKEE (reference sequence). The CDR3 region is CASSFGTGHYEQYF. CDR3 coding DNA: TGTGCCAGCAGCTTCGGGACAGGGCATTACGAGCAGTACTTC.

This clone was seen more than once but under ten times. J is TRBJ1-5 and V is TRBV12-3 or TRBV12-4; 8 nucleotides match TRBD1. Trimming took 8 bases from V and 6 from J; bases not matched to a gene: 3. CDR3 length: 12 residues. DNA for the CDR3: TGTGCCAGCGGAACAGGGGGTCAGCCCCAGCATTTT. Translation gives CASGTGGQPQHF.

The CDR3 region has the DNA TGTGCCAGCAGTTACTCACCCCTAAGGCCCCAGCATTTT. Protein sequence: CASSYSPLRPQHF. V is TRBV6-5 and J is TRBJ1-5; D unclear. This CDR3 region has 13 residues. V lost 0 bases to trimming and J lost 9 bases, with 9 bases between them. The germline V gene encodes CDR1 MNHEY and CDR2 SVGAGI.

CDR3 region: CASQGRGEGTYEQYF. As DNA, the CDR3 is TGTGCCAGCCAGGGCCGGGGGGAGGGTACCTACGAGCAGTACTTC. The rearrangement joins TRBV28 to TRBJ2-7, with 7 positions matching TRBD2. Germline assignment: CDR1 MDHEN and CDR2 SYDVKM. J gave up 2 bases and V 8 bases, and 12 bases lay outside the gene matches. The CDR3 runs 15 residues.

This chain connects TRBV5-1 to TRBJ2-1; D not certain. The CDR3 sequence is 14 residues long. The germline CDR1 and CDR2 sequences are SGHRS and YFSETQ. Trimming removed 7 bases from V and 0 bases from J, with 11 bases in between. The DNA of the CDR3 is TGCGCCAGCCTCGGGTCTATCTCCTACAATGAGCAGTTCTTC. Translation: CASLGSISYNEQFF.

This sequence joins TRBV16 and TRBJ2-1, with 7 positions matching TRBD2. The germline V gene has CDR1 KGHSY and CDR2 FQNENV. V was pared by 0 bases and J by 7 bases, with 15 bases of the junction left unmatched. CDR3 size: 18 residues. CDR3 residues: CASSQSRLLARGNNEQFF. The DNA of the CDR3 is TGTGCCAGCAGCCAATCTCGGCTGCTAGCGCGGGGGAATAATGAGCAGTTCTTC.